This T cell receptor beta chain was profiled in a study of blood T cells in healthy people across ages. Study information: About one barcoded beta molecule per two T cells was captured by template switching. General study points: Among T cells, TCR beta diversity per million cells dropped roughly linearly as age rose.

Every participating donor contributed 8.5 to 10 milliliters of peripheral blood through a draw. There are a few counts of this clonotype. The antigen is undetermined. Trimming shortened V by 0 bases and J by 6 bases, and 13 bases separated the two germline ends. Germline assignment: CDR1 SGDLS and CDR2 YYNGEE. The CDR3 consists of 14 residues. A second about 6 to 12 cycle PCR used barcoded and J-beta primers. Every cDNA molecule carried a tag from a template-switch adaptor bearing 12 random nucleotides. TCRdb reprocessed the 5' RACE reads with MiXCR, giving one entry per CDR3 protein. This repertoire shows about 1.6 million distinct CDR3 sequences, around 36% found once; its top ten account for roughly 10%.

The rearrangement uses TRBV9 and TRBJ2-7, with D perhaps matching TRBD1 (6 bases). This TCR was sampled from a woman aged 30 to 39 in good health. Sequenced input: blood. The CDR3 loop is CASSVGRTAAEQYF. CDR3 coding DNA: TGTGCCAGCAGCGTAGGAAGGACAGCGGCCGAGCAGTACTTC.